The 16 T cell receptor beta chains given below trace back to one sample, sequenced in a study of PD-L1 blockade in urothelial cancer. Some clones are missing from TCRdb's copy, which holds only in-frame ones; the method was immunoSEQ multiplex PCR. The sample records some 32,000 clones, around 80% being singletons. The sequencing here drew on PBMCs, taken around atezolizumab (anti-PD-L1) treatment. The source is a man in his fifties or sixties with urothelial cancer.

V and J are TRBV18 and TRBJ2-2; D call uncertain. Germline V CDR1 and CDR2: KGHSH, LQKENI. Trimming pared 3 bases from V and 4 bases from J, leaving 6 bases between. The CDR3 length is 13 residues. CDR3 sequence: CASSPSFTGELFF. The DNA of the CDR3 is TGTGCCAGCTCACCTTCGTTCACCGGGGAGCTGTTTTTT.

This chain uses TRBV30 with TRBJ2-5; 14 nucleotides match TRBD2. CDR3 length equals 16 residues. Germline CDR1 is GTSNPN and CDR2 is SVGIG (reference sequence). Trimming cost V 2 bases and J 3 bases; bases outside gene matches: 5. The CDR3 DNA is TGTGCCTGGAGTCCTCGACTAGCGGGGGGGGAAGAGACCCAGTACTTC. Protein product: CAWSPRLAGGEETQYF.

J is TRBJ2-2 and V is TRBV2; TRBD2 might be the D (6 bases). The germline V gene encodes CDR1 SNHLY and CDR2 FYNNEI. V was clipped by 6 bases and J by 1 base, with 12 bases between them. This CDR3 is 15 amino acids long. Here the CDR3 reads CASSPTGVNTGELFF. DNA of the CDR3: TGTGCCAGCAGCCCAACGGGGGTGAACACCGGGGAGCTGTTTTTT. Supplemented by reference TRBV2 and TRBJ2-2, the full variable domain reads EPEVTQTPSHQVTQMGQEVILRCVPISNHLYFYWYRQILGQKVEFLVSFYNNEISEKSEIFDDQFSVERPDGSNFTLKIRSTKLEDSAMYFCASSPTGVNTGELFFGEGSRLTVL.

The rearrangement links TRBV10-1 to TRBJ2-7; 7 positions agree with TRBD2. The V segment lost 6 bases and the J segment 9 bases; nucleotides outside the gene matches: 11. This CDR3 is built from 13 residues. The V gene's germline CDR1 is WNHNN and CDR2 SYGVQD (reference sequence). CDR3 sequence (DNA): TGCGCCAGCAGGCCCTCTTCTAGCGGCGGGCAGTACTTC. Translating it yields CASRPSSSGGQYF.

The CDR3 DNA reads as TGTGCCAGCAGCCGCACTAGCGGGAGGGGTTCCTACGAGCAGTACTTC. The encoded protein is CASSRTSGRGSYEQYF. The chain combines TRBV11-2 with TRBJ2-7, with 13 bases lining up with TRBD2. Germline loops: CDR1 SGHAT, CDR2 FQNNGV. This CDR3 is 16 amino acids long. V dropped 5 bases and J dropped 1; count of bases not matched to a gene: 5. The variable domain in full, with the rest retrieved from reference TRBV11-2 and TRBJ2-7, is EAGVAQSPRYKIIEKRQSVAFWCNPISGHATLYWYQQILGQGPKLLIQFQNNGVVDDSQLPKDRFSAERLKGVDSTLKIQPAKLEDSAVYLCASSRTSGRGSYEQYFGPGTRLTVT.

The chain uses TRBV5-1 and TRBJ2-5, with 9 positions matching TRBD2. Germline loops: CDR1 SGHRS, CDR2 YFSETQ. Unmatched junction bases numbered 11, after V lost 3 bases and J lost 5 bases. CDR3 length equals 16 residues. In DNA, the CDR3 is TGCGCCAGCAGCTATAGCGGGGGAGGCGGTCGGGAGACCCAGTACTTC. Amino acid sequence: CASSYSGGGGRETQYF. Variable domain in full (rest from reference TRBV5-1 and TRBJ2-5): KAGVTQTPRYLIKTRGQQVTLSCSPISGHRSVSWYQQTPGQGLQFLFEYFSETQRNKGNFPGRFSGRQFSNSRSEMNVSTLELGDSALYLCASSYSGGGGRETQYFGPGTRLLVL.

The chain couples TRBV4-2 to TRBJ2-3; 8 bases line up with TRBD2. Germline V gene sequence: CDR1 LGHNA, CDR2 YNFKEQ. J lost 0 bases, V lost 0 bases, and 5 bases had no gene match. The CDR3 length is 17 residues. CDR3 loop: CASSQDLSGSSTDTQYF. As DNA, the CDR3 is TGTGCCAGCAGCCAAGATCTAAGCGGGAGTAGCACAGATACGCAGTATTTT.

The chain links TRBV6-5 to TRBJ1-5, with 7 positions matching TRBD1. The CDR3 runs to 14 residues. Per the germline V gene, CDR1 is MNHEY and CDR2 is SVGAGI. The junction had 10 bases not matched to a gene; V was cut back by 6 bases and J by 8 bases. The DNA of the CDR3 is TGTGCCAGCAGATTAGGGACGACAGGGAAGCCCCAGCATTTT. Translated: CASRLGTTGKPQHF.

This clone appeared once. The rearrangement uses TRBV11-2 and TRBJ2-1; no definite D call. Germline lookup yields CDR1 SGHAT and CDR2 FQNNGV. Trimming took off 5 bases at V and 6 bases at J, with 11 bases between the two ends. This CDR3 has 13 residues. CDR3: CASSARRVNEQFF. CDR3 coding DNA: TGTGCCAGCAGCGCCCGGAGAGTCAATGAGCAGTTCTTC.

V is TRBV21-1 and J is TRBJ1-2; TRBD1 is taken as the D call from the table, unchecked against the DNA. TRBV21-1 is termed a pseudogene. CDR3 length equals 16 residues. Here the CDR3 reads CASSDPKGQSGYGYTF. DNA for the CDR3: TGTGCCAGCAGCGACCCTAAGGGACAGTCGGGCTATGGCTACACCTTC.

The CDR3 DNA sequence: TGCGCCAGCAGCCAAGATGAGCCCCCTTCGCAGTATTTT. It specifies CASSQDEPPSQYF. The V call is TRBV4-3, the J call TRBJ2-3; no definite D call. The germline gives CDR1 LGHNA, CDR2 YSLEER. V was cut by 0 bases and J by 10 bases, with 11 bases left in between. The CDR3 is made up of 13 amino acids.

The chain recombines TRBV7-2 with TRBJ2-5, with TRBD1 as a possible D gene (7 bases). Germline CDR1 SGHTA, CDR2 FQGNSA. The CDR3 runs 15 residues. Trimming cost V 7 bases and J 2 bases, with 17 bases left between them. As DNA, the CDR3 is TGTGCCAGCAACCCGGGACAGCGGGCTCAAGAGACCCAGTACTTC. This translates into CASNPGQRAQETQYF.

The chain recombines TRBV18 with TRBJ2-7; D not certain. The CDR3 sequence is 13 residues long. The germline CDR1 and CDR2 sequences are KGHSH and LQKENI. The V and J ends lost 2 bases and 2 bases respectively, with 7 bases between them. The CDR3 coding sequence is TGTGCCAGCTCACCAAGAGAAACCTACGAGCAGTACTTC. Protein: CASSPRETYEQYF.

Regarding this clone: Mismatch with germline at one junction end may stem from a read error. The genes are TRBV18 and TRBJ2-6, with 7 bases identical to TRBD1. The V gene's germline CDR1 is KGHSH and CDR2 LQKENI. The CDR3 is 14 amino acids. CDR3 sequence reads: CASSPQGKANVLTF. CDR3 coding DNA: TGTGCCAGCTCCCCACAGGGGAAGGCCAACGTCCTGACTTTC.

This clone was observed a single time. The J gene is TRBJ1-5, the V gene TRBV7-8, with D unresolved. CDR1 is SGHVS, CDR2 FQNEAQ, per germline. The ends were cut back, 4 bases at V and 0 bases at J, with 7 bases in the middle. The CDR3 covers 14 residues. CDR3 sequence reads: CASSSHYSNQPQHF. The CDR3 region has the DNA TGTGCCAGCAGCTCACACTATAGCAATCAGCCCCAGCATTTT.

This chain links TRBV6-1 with TRBJ1-3, with 11 nucleotides matching TRBD1. J lost 0 bases, V lost 6 bases, and 1 base had no gene match. The length of the CDR3 is 15 residues. The germline V gene has CDR1 MNHNS and CDR2 SASEGT. Written as DNA, the CDR3 is TGTGCCAGCAGGGGACAGGGGGTCTCTGGAAACACCATATATTTT. It yields the protein CASRGQGVSGNTIYF.